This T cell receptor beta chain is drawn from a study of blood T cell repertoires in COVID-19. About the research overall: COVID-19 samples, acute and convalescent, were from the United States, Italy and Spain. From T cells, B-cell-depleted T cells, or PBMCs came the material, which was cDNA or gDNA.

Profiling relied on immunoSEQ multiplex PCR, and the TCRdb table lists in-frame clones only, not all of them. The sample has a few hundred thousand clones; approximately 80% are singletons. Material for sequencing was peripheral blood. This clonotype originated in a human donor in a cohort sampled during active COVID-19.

The CDR3 region is CASILSVTQYF. The CDR3 DNA follows: TGTGCCAGTATACTGAGTGTGACGCAGTATTTT. The J gene is TRBJ2-3, the V gene TRBV19; D is unclear. Germline loops: CDR1 LNHDA, CDR2 SQIVND (reference sequence). V dropped 7 bases and J dropped 9 bases, with 11 bases sitting between them. CDR3 length equals 11 residues.